This TCR beta chain derives from a study of type 1 regulatory T cells. Study at large: This in vitro CD4 product, T-allo10, is enriched for Tr1 cells and alloantigen-specific.

V shed 3 bases and J 3 bases; nucleotides not matched to a gene: 5. Germline V gene lookup returns CDR1 DFQATT and CDR2 SNEGSKA (reference sequence). CDR3 length: 15 residues. TCRdb reanalysed the reads using MiXCR and keeps one entry per CDR3 protein. The sample carries around 62,000 distinct CDR3 sequences, approximately 64% recorded once. The graft donor-derived T-allo10 cells reportedly recognize host alloantigens, are anergic, and suppress alloantigen-specifically. About this clonotype itself: Its target is unknown.

The chain uses TRBV20-1 and TRBJ2-5; 12 nucleotides align to TRBD2. The sequenced sample was cultured T cells, either the whole culture or a sorted T cell fraction (not recorded which). The subset is: Tr1-enriched cell product generated in vitro against host alloantigens. The TCR sequence derives from a human donor in good health. In DNA, the CDR3 is TGCAGTGCTAGGGGGTGGACTAGCGGGAAAGAGACCCAGTACTTC. Protein sequence: CSARGWTSGKETQYF.